The source of this T cell receptor (beta chain) is a study of T-cell reconstitution after alpha-beta-depleted transplantation in children. Germline V gives CDR1 SGHRS, CDR2 YFSETQ. The CDR3 is 17 amino acids. V lost 3 bases and J lost 1, with 20 bases in between. Unique molecular identifiers were built into the TCRbeta library. One entry per CDR3 protein, called by TCRdb with MiXCR from the PCR reads. This table holds about 60,000 distinct CDR3 sequences, about 40% found once. This chain joins TRBV5-1 and TRBJ2-7; possibly TRBD1 for D (5 bases). This material consisted of PBMCs, mostly from graft donor cells, taken 360 days after TCRalphabeta/CD19-depleted stem cell transplant. The source of this sequence is a male patient under 18 who had a stem cell transplant for acute lymphoblastic leukemia, so the T cells may come from the graft donor. The CDR3 region is CASSSNRVGAPSYEQYF. DNA of the CDR3: TGCGCCAGCAGCTCCAATAGAGTTGGGGCGCCATCCTACGAGCAGTACTTC.